Below are 25 T cell receptor beta chains sequenced from a single sample in a study of T cell clones after liver transplantation (dated by TCRdb to about 2019). To prepare the library, the immunoSEQ multiplex PCR assay was applied. TCRdb took over this immuneACCESS table, retaining in-frame rearrangements with V and J assigned. Such tables are incomplete; in checked studies, under half of the missing clones stem from an unresolved V gene, and the remainder is unexplained. The sample includes some 23,000 clones, with roughly 69% observed a single time. About 2.6% of the sample goes to the ten largest clones. The time point label for this specimen denotes: pre-transplant. The source was CD4+ T cells from blood, collected before liver transplant. The receptor source for this set is a human donor who received a liver transplant.

The sample holds one count of this clone. The chain employs TRBV5-8 and TRBJ2-6, with D unresolved. Germline CDR1 SGHTS, CDR2 YDEGEE. CDR3 length equals 16 residues. V was pared by 6 bases and J by 0 bases, with 13 bases between. The CDR3 region is CASTQSFISGANVLTF. The CDR3, as DNA: TGTGCCAGCACCCAAAGCTTTATCTCTGGGGCCAACGTCCTGACTTTC. The complete variable domain, with remaining parts taken from reference TRBV5-8 and TRBJ2-6, reads EAGVTQSPTHLIKTRGQQATLRCSPISGHTSVYWYQQALGLGLQFLLWYDEGEERNRGNFPPRFSGRQFPNYSSELNVNALELEDSALYLCASTQSFISGANVLTFGAGSRLTVL.

This rearrangement joins TRBV5-4 to TRBJ2-3; TRBD1 aligns across 8 bases. The CDR3 totals 14 residues. V dropped 4 bases and J dropped 1; count of bases not matched to a gene: 2. Germline assignment: CDR1 SGHNT and CDR2 YYREEE (reference sequence). For the CDR3, the DNA is TGTGCCAGCAGCCCGGGACAGGGCACAGATACGCAGTATTTT. This encodes CASSPGQGTDTQYF.

DNA of the CDR3: TGTGCCAGCAGTTTATTGTCGGCGAACACTGAAGCTTTCTTT. Protein product: CASSLLSANTEAFF. The chain has TRBV28 and TRBJ1-1; the D is unclear. Trimming stripped 1 base from V and 1 base from J, with 7 bases between. Germline CDR1 is MDHEN and CDR2 is SYDVKM. The CDR3 extends over 14 amino acids.

The V gene is TRBV5-1, the J gene TRBJ2-6, with 7 bases aligning to TRBD1. V was pared by 7 bases and J by 0 bases, with 4 bases of the junction left unmatched. In germline, CDR1 is SGHRS, CDR2 YFSETQ. The CDR3 has 15 residues. The CDR3 region is CASAKGASGANVLTF. The CDR3 coding sequence is TGCGCCAGCGCCAAGGGGGCCTCTGGGGCCAACGTCCTGACTTTC.

This clone was observed a few times. The chain couples TRBV9 to TRBJ2-2; D perhaps matches TRBD2 (6 bases). Germline V gene sequence: CDR1 SGDLS, CDR2 YYNGEE. Trimming cost V 0 bases and J 0 bases, with 6 bases left between them. The CDR3 loop spans 15 amino acids. The CDR3 DNA reads TGTGCCAGCAGCGTAGGGGGGGCGAACACCGGGGAGCTGTTTTTT. Translation: CASSVGGANTGELFF. The whole variable domain, remainder taken from reference TRBV9 and TRBJ2-2, is DSGVTQTPKHLITATGQRVTLRCSPRSGDLSVYWYQQSLDQGLQFLIQYYNGEERAKGNILERFSAQQFPDLHSELNLSSLELGDSALYFCASSVGGANTGELFFGEGSRLTVL.

The chain joins TRBV6-1 to TRBJ2-7, with 9 nucleotides matching TRBD1. Germline trimming cut 5 bases from V and 4 bases from J; bases unmatched to any gene: 9. This CDR3 is 15 amino acids long. The germline V gene has CDR1 MNHNS and CDR2 SASEGT. As DNA, the CDR3 is TGTGCCAGCAGTCACACCGGGACAGGGAAGTACGAGCAGTACTTC. Its protein is CASSHTGTGKYEQYF.

This clone is a singleton in its sample. The chain recombines TRBV5-6 with TRBJ2-7; a possible D gene is TRBD1 (5 bases). The CDR3 has 12 residues. V was clipped by 2 bases and J by 3 bases, with 6 bases between them. Germline-derived CDR1 and CDR2 are SGHDT and YYEEEE. The CDR3 here is CASSLRGYEQYV. The CDR3 DNA reads as TGTGCCAGCAGCTTAAGGGGCTACGAGCAGTACGTC.

This clone has a handful of counts. The CDR3 here is CASSLDVNTEAFF. CDR3 coding DNA: TGTGCCAGCAGCTTGGACGTGAACACTGAAGCTTTCTTT. V and J are TRBV5-4 and TRBJ1-1; D unresolved. Germline values: CDR1 SGHNT, CDR2 YYREEE (reference sequence). The V gene lost 0 bases and the J gene lost 0 bases, with 3 bases spanning the gap. The CDR3 is 13 amino acids.

This clone is a singleton in its sample. The CDR3 region is CASSPRISGDEQFF. The CDR3 bases are TGTGCCAGCTCACCTAGGATCTCCGGTGATGAGCAGTTCTTC. This chain links TRBV18 with TRBJ2-1; D gene unclear. Germline loops: CDR1 KGHSH, CDR2 LQKENI. Trimming removed 3 bases from V and 8 bases from J, with 14 bases in between. The CDR3 is 14 residues long.

This clone was observed a few times. This sequence joins TRBV6-5 and TRBJ1-1, with no clear D. Trimming cost V 2 bases and J 5 bases, with 12 bases left between them. CDR1 and CDR2 (germline): MNHEY, SVGAGI. The CDR3 has 14 residues. CDR3 loop: CASSYEAKRTEAFF. DNA for the CDR3: TGTGCCAGCAGTTACGAGGCCAAACGGACTGAAGCTTTCTTT.

This chain connects TRBV2 to TRBJ1-4; no clear D gene. The CDR3 extends over 16 amino acids. The germline gives CDR1 SNHLY, CDR2 FYNNEI. V lost 6 bases to trimming and J lost 3 bases, with 17 bases between them. The CDR3 coding sequence is TGTGCCAGCAGCCCCGCCGAAACAGCTCCTAATGAAAAACTGTTTTTT. It translates to CASSPAETAPNEKLFF.

V is TRBV6-1 and J is TRBJ1-5; 8 bases fit TRBD1. The length of the CDR3 is 14 residues. Trimming removed 5 bases from V and 7 bases from J; junction bases left unmatched: 7. The V gene's germline CDR1 is MNHNS and CDR2 SASEGT. The CDR3 spells CASSPLTGEQPQHF. DNA for the CDR3: TGTGCCAGCAGTCCACTGACAGGGGAACAGCCCCAGCATTTT.

This chain links TRBV23-1 with TRBJ2-7; the match to TRBD1 covers 8 bases. TRBV23-1 is recorded as an ORF, its role being uncertain. CDR3 length: 16 residues. With V trimmed by 6 bases and J by 2 bases, 12 bases remained unmatched. The CDR3 spells CASRLPTTGAPYEQYF. Here the CDR3 DNA reads TGCGCCAGCAGACTCCCCACGACAGGGGCCCCCTACGAGCAGTACTTC.

The V call is TRBV6-1, the J call TRBJ2-7, with no clear D. The CDR3 covers 12 residues. V dropped 8 bases and J dropped 7 bases, with 15 bases sitting between them. Per germline, CDR1 MNHNS and CDR2 SASEGT. As DNA, the CDR3 is TGTGCCAGCGCCCTCTCTTTTGGGGAGCAGTACTTC. Residues: CASALSFGEQYF.

The V call is TRBV27, the J call TRBJ2-1; 10 bases align to TRBD2. The CDR3 has 16 residues. V trimming: 5 bases; J trimming: 7 bases; junction bases outside the gene matches: 11. CDR1 and CDR2 from the germline V gene are MNHEY and SMNVEV (reference sequence). The CDR3 coding sequence is TGTGCCAGCAGTCCCCCATGGCTAGCGGGAGAGAATGAGCAGTTCTTC. As protein: CASSPPWLAGENEQFF.

This chain uses TRBV28 with TRBJ1-3; D uncertain. CDR1 and CDR2 (germline): MDHEN, SYDVKM. The germline V and J ends were trimmed by 3 bases and 2 bases, with 8 bases remaining between them. This CDR3 is 14 amino acids long. The CDR3 sequence: CASSFHRPGNTIYF. CDR3 in DNA: TGTGCCAGCAGTTTCCACCGGCCTGGAAACACCATATATTTT.

The chain employs TRBV28 and TRBJ1-4; perhaps TRBD1 as D (5 bases). The V and J ends lost 3 bases and 4 bases respectively, with 6 bases between them. CDR1 and CDR2 (germline): MDHEN, SYDVKM. The CDR3 extends over 13 amino acids. CDR3 nucleotides: TGTGCCAGCAGTTTCCAGGGTAATGAAAAACTGTTTTTT. Translating gives CASSFQGNEKLFF.

The chain has TRBV27 and TRBJ2-2, with D unresolved. Germline V gene sequence: CDR1 MNHEY, CDR2 SMNVEV (reference sequence). Trimming took 2 bases from V and 7 from J, leaving 17 bases between them. The CDR3 is 16 residues long. The CDR3 nucleotides are TGTGCCAGCAGTTTAAACCCAACAGCCAGTTTCGGGGAGCTGTTTTTT. Translating it yields CASSLNPTASFGELFF.

The V call is TRBV7-2, the J call TRBJ1-3; no definite D call. The CDR3 is 14 residues long. V lost 1 base and J lost 6, with 10 bases in between. The germline V gene has CDR1 SGHTA and CDR2 FQGNSA. CDR3 loop: CASSLGPNLNTIYF. For the CDR3, the DNA is TGTGCCAGCAGCTTAGGGCCAAACCTAAACACCATATATTTT. Full variable domain (outside the CDR3, taken from reference TRBV7-2 and TRBJ1-3): GAGVSQSPSNKVTEKGKDVELRCDPISGHTALYWYRQSLGQGLEFLIYFQGNSAPDKSGLPSDRFSAERTGGSVSTLTIQRTQQEDSAVYLCASSLGPNLNTIYFGEGSWLTVV.

This rearrangement joins TRBV9 to TRBJ2-2; D is perhaps TRBD1 (5 bases). In germline, CDR1 is SGDLS, CDR2 YYNGEE. This CDR3 comprises 15 residues. V shed 2 bases and J shed 8 bases, with 16 bases lying between them. CDR3 sequence (DNA): TGTGCCAGCAGCGTTAACTGGGGCAGAGGAGGGGAGCTGTTTTTT. Encoded protein: CASSVNWGRGGELFF.

The rearrangement joins TRBV6-5 to TRBJ1-2; unclear D gene. V lost 0 bases to trimming and J lost 0 bases, with 8 bases between them. This CDR3 has 15 residues. The germline gives CDR1 MNHEY, CDR2 SVGAGI. CDR3 amino acids: CASSYSDSTNYGYTF. CDR3 sequence (DNA): TGTGCCAGCAGTTACTCGGATTCAACTAACTATGGCTACACCTTC.

Points on this clone: The final CDR3 position lacks the conserved phenylalanine or tryptophan, pointing to a likely read error. No DNA is shown, since the ends of the CDR3 on it are uncertain; the CDR3 is the one TCRdb lists. This chain connects TRBV6-5 to TRBJ2-7; the D call in the table, TRBD2, was not verified against the DNA. CDR1 is MNHEY and CDR2 is SVGAGI in the germline V gene. The CDR3 has 13 amino acids, counting both end residues. CDR3 in amino acids: CASSSTSGLNPLL.

The chain employs TRBV25-1 and TRBJ1-1, with D maybe TRBD1 (5 bases). The CDR3 consists of 15 residues. Trimming removed 7 bases at V and 9 bases at J, with 24 bases between. Germline assignment: CDR1 MGHDK and CDR2 SYGVNS. The CDR3 sequence: CASTTPGRGKGQAFF. For the CDR3, the DNA is TGTGCCAGCACCACACCGGGACGGGGGAAGGGCCAAGCTTTCTTT.

The chain couples TRBV28 to TRBJ2-1, with TRBD2 matching 8 bases. The trim removed 5 bases at V and 0 bases at J, leaving 0 bases unmatched. Looked up from germline, CDR1 is MDHEN and CDR2 is SYDVKM. The length of the CDR3 is 14 residues. The CDR3 reads CASSSGSSYNEQFF. The CDR3 region has the DNA TGTGCCAGCAGTAGCGGGAGCTCCTACAATGAGCAGTTCTTC.

The chain employs TRBV6-6 and TRBJ2-7; the match to TRBD1 covers 8 bases. After removal of 7 bases from V and 2 bases from J, the junction contained 7 bases not matched to a gene. The CDR3 contains 14 residues. Germline V gene data show CDR1 as MNHNY and CDR2 as SVGAGI (reference sequence). The CDR3 protein is CASISGQGTYEQYF. CDR3 coding DNA: TGTGCCAGCATTTCAGGACAGGGAACCTACGAGCAGTACTTC.